What follows describes a single T cell receptor (beta chain). The antigen remains unidentified. The record originates from a study of shared clonotypes between healthy human individuals. Per the germline V gene, CDR1 is MNHNS and CDR2 is SASEGT. This CDR3 comprises 15 residues. V trimming: 7 bases; J trimming: 6 bases; junction bases outside the gene matches: 9. None of the donors, who were healthy HIV-negative adults, had recently had acute infections or vaccinations. Caucasian adults residing in Nashville, Tennessee made up all the donors. Unsorted samples relied on about 90 million PBMCs, which served as the source of genomic DNA. Profiling relied on immunoSEQ multiplex PCR, and the TCRdb table lists in-frame clones only, not all of them. The sample holds some 480,000 clones, 79% seen once. Study-level results: Represented diversity (both genetic and exposure-history) was limited by the small number of donors.

The J gene is TRBJ1-5, the V gene TRBV6-1, with 10 bases fitting TRBD1. Sample: PBMCs. The sequence derives from a woman in her forties in good health. Some clones in this sample may be carry-over from other donors' samples. The CDR3 nucleotides read TGTGCCAGCATGGGGACAGGGGTGGGGGGTCAGCCCCAGCATTTT. Protein sequence: CASMGTGVGGQPQHF.